One sample yielded the 21 T cell receptor beta chains listed below, sequenced in a study of blood T cell repertoires in COVID-19. Sequencing used immunoSEQ multiplex PCR; TCRdb keeps in-frame clones, though not all of them. The sample consists of about 80,000 clones, under 85% of them appearing once. Specimen: peripheral blood. The origin of the receptors is a human donor in a cohort sampled during active COVID-19.

The genes are TRBV30 and TRBJ2-3; tentatively, D is TRBD2 (6 bases). V gave up 2 bases and J gave up 8 bases, with 14 bases separating them. This CDR3 has 13 residues. Germline loops: CDR1 GTSNPN, CDR2 SVGIG (reference sequence). The CDR3 is CAWSPSRGGTQYF. The CDR3 nucleotides read TGTGCCTGGAGTCCCTCAAGGGGAGGTACGCAGTATTTT.

The CDR3 coding sequence is TGTGCCAGCAGGGCCCCTGGCGGGGGAAGCTACGAGCAGTACTTC. It encodes CASRAPGGGSYEQYF. This chain joins TRBV6-6 and TRBJ2-7; TRBD2 agrees at 7 bases. V was clipped by 6 bases and J by 3 bases; unmatched bases: 11. The CDR3 spans 15 residues. The germline V gene has CDR1 MNHNY and CDR2 SVGAGI (reference sequence).

The chain recombines TRBV7-3 with TRBJ2-2, with 8 bases identical to TRBD1. The CDR3 contains 17 residues. Germline V CDR1 and CDR2: SGHTA, FQGTGA. Trimming took 5 bases from V and 5 from J; bases not matched to a gene: 13. This CDR3 reads CASSVGSGGSRTGELFF. The DNA for the CDR3 is TGTGCCAGCAGCGTGGGATCAGGGGGCTCGAGGACCGGGGAGCTGTTTTTT.

The V and J genes are TRBV27 and TRBJ1-2, with D uncertain. Germline CDR1 and CDR2: MNHEY and SMNVEV (reference sequence). The CDR3 contains 15 residues. V was trimmed by 1 base and J by 8 bases, leaving 17 bases between them. This chain's CDR3 is CASSLWADRGYGYTF. The CDR3 region has the DNA TGTGCCAGCAGTTTATGGGCCGATAGAGGGTACGGCTACACCTTC.

This clone showed up just a few times. V is TRBV25-1 and J is TRBJ1-6; TRBD1 agrees at 9 bases. CDR3 length: 16 amino acids. Germline CDR1 is MGHDK and CDR2 is SYGVNS. The V gene end was trimmed by 4 bases and the J gene end by 7 bases; junction bases not matched to a gene: 8. CDR3 protein: CASSVSGTGQNSPLHF. The CDR3 DNA is TGTGCCAGCAGTGTTTCCGGGACAGGGCAAAATTCACCCCTCCACTTT.

The V gene is TRBV19, the J gene TRBJ2-1, with D perhaps TRBD1 (5 bases). CDR3 length: 13 residues. The ends were cut back, 3 bases at V and 5 bases at J, with 8 bases in the middle. Germline CDR1 LNHDA, CDR2 SQIVND (reference sequence). This CDR3 is CASSISRDNEQFF. In DNA, the CDR3 is TGTGCCAGTAGTATCTCCAGGGACAATGAGCAGTTCTTC.

This clone was observed a handful of times. The rearrangement uses TRBV5-6 and TRBJ1-5; D remains ambiguous. Trimming left V 2 bases short and J 3 bases short, with 9 bases between. The CDR3 sequence is 14 residues long. Germline V lookup: CDR1 SGHDT, CDR2 YYEEEE. CDR3 in amino acids: CASSLGRDNQPQHF. The CDR3 DNA is TGTGCCAGCAGCTTAGGGAGGGACAATCAGCCCCAGCATTTT.

The V call is TRBV9, the J call TRBJ2-2; maybe TRBD2 (6 bases). Germline-derived CDR1 and CDR2 are SGDLS and YYNGEE. The CDR3 contains 16 residues. Trimming removed 4 bases at V and 6 bases at J, with 19 bases between. In nucleotides, the CDR3 is TGTGCCAGCAGCACCTGGGGAGGCAGTGGGTCCGGGGAGCTGTTTTTT. Its translation is CASSTWGGSGSGELFF.

This clone has more than one count but fewer than ten. The rearrangement joins TRBV4-2 to TRBJ2-2; 7 nucleotides match TRBD2. The trim removed 0 bases at V and 6 bases at J, leaving 1 base unmatched. Germline V gene lookup returns CDR1 LGHNA and CDR2 YNFKEQ. This CDR3 has 14 residues. CDR3 amino acids: CASSQDRGAGELFF. The CDR3 nucleotides are TGTGCCAGCAGCCAAGATCGGGGGGCCGGGGAGCTGTTTTTT.

V and J are TRBV30 and TRBJ2-1; 10 bases agree with TRBD2. Germline V gene lookup returns CDR1 GTSNPN and CDR2 SVGIG (reference sequence). The V gene end was trimmed by 1 base and the J gene end by 0 bases; junction bases not matched to a gene: 6. This CDR3 spans 17 amino acids. The CDR3 loop is CAWSGASGRSSYNEQFF. CDR3 DNA: TGTGCCTGGAGTGGGGCTAGCGGGAGAAGCTCCTACAATGAGCAGTTCTTC.

The chain combines TRBV6-6 with TRBJ1-4; D remains unclear. The germline V gene has CDR1 MNHNY and CDR2 SVGAGI (reference sequence). Trimming stripped 4 bases from V and 8 bases from J, with 8 bases between. This CDR3 is built from 12 residues. CDR3 sequence (DNA): TGTGCCAGCAGTTTGTTGAGGGAAAAACTGTTTTTT. Translation gives CASSLLREKLFF.

The chain carries TRBV4-1 and TRBJ2-7; D is undetermined. CDR1 MGHRA and CDR2 YSYEKL come from the germline V gene. Trimming removed 4 bases from V and 3 bases from J, with 13 bases in between. The CDR3 covers 14 residues. CDR3 protein: CASSRELTGYEQYF. Here the CDR3 DNA reads TGCGCCAGCAGCCGCGAACTTACCGGCTACGAGCAGTACTTC.

This chain uses TRBV2 with TRBJ2-7; 7 bases agree with TRBD1. The CDR3 has 14 residues. Unmatched junction bases numbered 8, after V lost 6 bases and J lost 3 bases. Germline values: CDR1 SNHLY, CDR2 FYNNEI. This CDR3 reads CASREPGQFYEQYF. In DNA form, the CDR3 reads TGTGCCAGCAGAGAACCGGGACAGTTCTACGAGCAGTACTTC.

This clone was recorded a few times. The chain combines TRBV5-1 with TRBJ2-6; weak D call: TRBD1 (5 bases). Germline lookup yields CDR1 SGHRS and CDR2 YFSETQ. This CDR3 comprises 16 residues. Between the trimmed V and J ends, which lost 4 bases and 4 bases, there was a span of 15 bases. The CDR3 sequence: CASSTLQGSGANVLTF. As DNA, the CDR3 is TGCGCCAGCAGCACTCTTCAGGGATCGGGGGCCAACGTCCTGACTTTC.

The CDR3 DNA follows: TGTGCCAGTAGTATGCAGGCTCTCGGGGCCAACGTCCTGACTTTC. Translation gives CASSMQALGANVLTF. The V gene is TRBV19, the J gene TRBJ2-6; D not resolved. The V end lost 3 bases, the J end lost 4 bases, and 10 bases lay between the germline ends. Per the germline V gene, CDR1 is LNHDA and CDR2 is SQIVND (reference sequence). This CDR3 is built from 15 residues. Looking up the rest from reference TRBV19 and TRBJ2-6 gives the full variable domain: DGGITQSPKYLFRKEGQNVTLSCEQNLNHDAMYWYRQDPGQGLRLIYYSQIVNDFQKGDIAEGYSVSREKKESFPLTVTSAQKNPTAFYLCASSMQALGANVLTFGAGSRLTVL.

This clone was seen only a few times. The rearrangement links TRBV7-3 to TRBJ2-2; 12 bases align to TRBD1. Per germline, CDR1 SGHTA and CDR2 FQGTGA. This CDR3 spans 19 amino acids. Unmatched junction bases numbered 16, after V lost 5 bases and J lost 6 bases. The CDR3 nucleotides read TGTGCCAGCAGCCCCCTGGGACAGGGGGCCAACGGGCGGGCCGGGGAGCTGTTTTTT. The encoded protein is CASSPLGQGANGRAGELFF.

V gene TRBV6-1 combines with J gene TRBJ2-4; TRBD2 might be the D (7 bases). V was shortened by 1 base and J by 0 bases, with 13 bases between the two germline ends. CDR3 length: 17 amino acids. Germline assignment: CDR1 MNHNS and CDR2 SASEGT. The CDR3, as DNA: TGTGCCAGCAGTGAAGGGGGAGGGGGGCTAGCCAAAAACATTCAGTACTTC. It yields the protein CASSEGGGGLAKNIQYF.

The chain recombines TRBV6-7 with TRBJ1-5; 7 bases match TRBD1. Being an ORF, TRBV6-7 has a function that is uncertain. Losses at the gene ends were 2 bases for V and 5 bases for J; bases not matched to a gene: 6. The CDR3 is 15 amino acids. The CDR3 spells CASSYPDRRYQPQHF. The CDR3 nucleotides are TGTGCCAGCAGTTACCCGGACAGGAGATATCAGCCCCAGCATTTT.

The V call is TRBV14, the J call TRBJ2-1; 8 nucleotides match TRBD2. V gave up 0 bases and J gave up 9 bases; unmatched junction bases: 7. The CDR3 runs to 15 residues. Germline V CDR1 and CDR2: SGHDN, FVKESK. CDR3 sequence: CASSQDLRGGGEQFF. CDR3 in DNA: TGTGCCAGCAGCCAAGATCTCCGGGGGGGTGGTGAGCAGTTCTTC.

The chain employs TRBV21-1 and TRBJ2-7; the table's D call, TRBD1, was not checked against the DNA. TRBV21-1 is classified as a pseudogene. This CDR3 region has 10 residues. In nucleotides, the CDR3 is TGTGCCAGCCAGGCCTACGAGCAGTACTTC. Translated, it gives CASQAYEQYF.

The gene calls are TRBV6-1 and TRBJ2-5; 8 bases match TRBD2. Losses at the gene ends were 3 bases for V and 7 bases for J; bases not matched to a gene: 10. There are 15 residues in the CDR3. The V gene's germline CDR1 is MNHNS and CDR2 SASEGT. The CDR3 region is CASSDQAGVLGTQYF. DNA for the CDR3: TGTGCCAGCAGTGATCAAGCGGGAGTGTTAGGGACCCAGTACTTC.